This TCR beta chain was captured in a study of cytomegalovirus exposure and HLA in healthy donors. General study results and limits: Later work showed greater clonal expansion in HLA-associated TCR beta chains than in equally common others. Prediction of most subjects' HLA-A and HLA-B alleles by TCR beta sequences was reportedly accurate.

This clone was recorded only once. What it binds is unknown. 13 Jbeta primers and 60 Vbeta primers were used for the PCR. Assay used: immunoSEQ multiplex PCR; TCRdb lists only in-frame clones, some missing. The data show around 150,000 clones, more than 60% seen once. Trimming shortened V by 5 bases and J by 2 bases, and 25 bases separated the two germline ends. The germline V gene has CDR1 MNHEY and CDR2 SMNVEV (reference sequence). The CDR3 spans 18 residues. The gene calls are TRBV27 and TRBJ2-7; D might be TRBD2 (6 bases). Input material: PBMCs. The sequence was collected from a man aged 18-30 years in good health and CMV-seropositive. This CDR3 is CASSPTRGTRPQPYEQYF. CDR3 DNA sequence: TGTGCCAGCAGTCCTACCCGCGGGACCAGGCCTCAGCCCTACGAGCAGTACTTC.